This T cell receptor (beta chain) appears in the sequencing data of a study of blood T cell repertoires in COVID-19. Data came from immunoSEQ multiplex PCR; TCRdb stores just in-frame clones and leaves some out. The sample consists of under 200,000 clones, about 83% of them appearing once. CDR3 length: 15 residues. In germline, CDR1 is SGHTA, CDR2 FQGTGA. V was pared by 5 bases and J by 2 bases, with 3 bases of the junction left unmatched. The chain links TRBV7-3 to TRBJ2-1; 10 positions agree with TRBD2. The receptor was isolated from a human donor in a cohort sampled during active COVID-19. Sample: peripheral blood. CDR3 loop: CASSPTSGTYNEQFF. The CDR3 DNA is TGTGCCAGCAGCCCCACTAGCGGGACCTACAATGAGCAGTTCTTC.